This T cell receptor (beta chain) emerged from a study of blood T cell repertoires in COVID-19. In the authors' workflow: From reference gene primer amplification, estimates of nucleated cell counts were derived. The table came from immunoSEQ multiplex PCR; TCRdb's copy has only in-frame clones and leaves some out. V, J and clone size reflect that table, while D and trimming were determined from the DNA. The sample has some 150,000 clones, about four fifths seen once. This CDR3 contains 13 residues. Trimming took 1 base from V and 6 from J, leaving 10 bases between them. The chain is built from TRBV12-3 or TRBV12-4 and TRBJ2-7; tentatively, D is TRBD2 (7 bases). This sequence was found in a woman older than 75 with acute or convalescent COVID-19. Specimen: peripheral blood. The DNA of the CDR3 is TGTGCCAGCAGTTTAGTTGCGGGGGCCGAGCAGTACTTC. Protein sequence: CASSLVAGAEQYF.